The 18 T cell receptor beta chains listed next were all sequenced from one sample in a study of cytomegalovirus exposure and HLA in healthy donors. TCRdb keeps only in-frame clones here, not all; method: immunoSEQ multiplex PCR. The repertoire holds about 360,000 clones, with roughly 88% as singletons. The sample taken for sequencing was PBMCs. The receptors were sampled from a young woman in good health and CMV-seronegative.

The chain employs TRBV7-6 and TRBJ2-1; D is possibly TRBD2 (6 bases). Germline V lookup: CDR1 SGHVS, CDR2 FNYEAQ. Trimming left V 5 bases short and J 10 bases short, with 27 bases between. The CDR3 consists of 17 residues. CDR3 region: CASSPFPPPAGLGEQFF. The CDR3 DNA follows: TGTGCCAGCAGCCCCTTTCCACCCCCTGCGGGATTAGGGGAGCAGTTCTTC. Together with reference TRBV7-6 and TRBJ2-1, the CDR3 gives the full variable domain: GAGVSQSPRYKVTKRGQDVALRCDPISGHVSLYWYRQALGQGPEFLTYFNYEAQQDKSGLPNDRFSAERPEGSISTLTIQRTEQRDSAMYRCASSPFPPPAGLGEQFFGPGTRLTVL.

This chain links TRBV9 with TRBJ2-3; unclear D gene. V lost 0 bases and J lost 3, with 5 bases in between. The CDR3 has 13 amino acids. Germline lookup yields CDR1 SGDLS and CDR2 YYNGEE. This CDR3 is CASSVGRTDTQYF. The DNA of the CDR3 is TGTGCCAGCAGCGTAGGGCGGACAGATACGCAGTATTTT.

The chain recombines TRBV7-6 with TRBJ2-3, with D maybe TRBD2 (8 bases). The CDR3 length is 16 residues. Germline CDR1 and CDR2: SGHVS and FNYEAQ. Trimming cost V 5 bases and J 6 bases, with 21 bases left between them. CDR3 amino acids: CASSLGTAGELDTQYF. DNA for the CDR3: TGTGCCAGCAGCCTCGGGACAGCGGGAGAACTGGATACGCAGTATTTT. Full variable domain (missing parts from reference TRBV7-6 and TRBJ2-3): GAGVSQSPRYKVTKRGQDVALRCDPISGHVSLYWYRQALGQGPEFLTYFNYEAQQDKSGLPNDRFSAERPEGSISTLTIQRTEQRDSAMYRCASSLGTAGELDTQYFGPGTRLTVL.

The chain couples TRBV6-1 to TRBJ2-7; 13 bases map to TRBD2. The ends lost 6 bases at V and 3 bases at J; junction bases unmatched: 5. The germline V gene encodes CDR1 MNHNS and CDR2 SASEGT. The CDR3 has 15 residues. The CDR3 DNA follows: TGTGCCAGCAGCCCGACTAGCGGGGGGTTCTACGAGCAGTACTTC. Protein: CASSPTSGGFYEQYF.

The rearrangement uses TRBV11-2 and TRBJ2-7; possibly TRBD1 for D (5 bases). This CDR3 spans 14 amino acids. CDR1 and CDR2 (germline): SGHAT, FQNNGV. V was clipped by 0 bases and J by 5 bases, with 11 bases between them. The CDR3 DNA sequence: TGTGCCAGCAGCTTAGAACAGATCAGGGACGAGCAGTACTTC. Amino acid sequence: CASSLEQIRDEQYF.

The V and J genes are TRBV18 and TRBJ2-7; no clear D gene. With 3 bases removed from V and 7 bases from J, the gap between germline ends came to 13 bases. The CDR3 consists of 13 residues. Looked up from germline, CDR1 is KGHSH and CDR2 is LQKENI. CDR3 in amino acids: CASSPNRVDEQYF. The CDR3, as DNA: TGTGCCAGCTCACCGAACCGGGTTGATGAGCAGTACTTC.

The rearrangement links TRBV7-9 to TRBJ2-3, with TRBD1 identical over 8 bases. J was trimmed by 1 base and V by 2 bases; bases with no gene match: 2. Germline lookup yields CDR1 SEHNR and CDR2 FQNEAQ (reference sequence). The CDR3 totals 15 residues. CDR3 loop: CASSLRGQGTDTQYF. The CDR3 nucleotides are TGTGCCAGCAGCTTAAGGGGACAGGGCACAGATACGCAGTATTTT.

J is TRBJ2-7 and V is TRBV11-2; D may be TRBD2 (6 bases). V dropped 5 bases and J dropped 3 bases, with 14 bases sitting between them. Germline loops: CDR1 SGHAT, CDR2 FQNNGV. This CDR3 is 14 amino acids long. CDR3 protein: CASSLTGLSYEQYF. The CDR3 DNA is TGTGCCAGCAGCCTCACGGGACTCAGCTACGAGCAGTACTTC.

This chain joins TRBV7-6 and TRBJ2-3; D not certain. V dropped 0 bases and J dropped 0 bases, with 7 bases sitting between them. Germline CDR1 SGHVS, CDR2 FNYEAQ. The CDR3 extends over 15 amino acids. The CDR3 here is CASSLAVGSTDTQYF. The CDR3 DNA reads TGTGCCAGCAGCTTAGCTGTCGGGAGCACAGATACGCAGTATTTT.

The chain has TRBV2 and TRBJ1-2; possibly TRBD1 for D (6 bases). The CDR3 spans 13 residues. Trimming shortened V by 8 bases and J by 3 bases, and 13 bases separated the two germline ends. Germline CDR1 is SNHLY and CDR2 is FYNNEI. The CDR3 nucleotides read TGTGCCAGCCAGGGGCGGACCTACTATGGCTACACCTTC. Its translation: CASQGRTYYGYTF.

V and J are TRBV30 and TRBJ2-3, with 11 bases lining up with TRBD1. The CDR3 covers 16 residues. V trimming: 2 bases; J trimming: 4 bases; junction bases outside the gene matches: 8. Germline values: CDR1 GTSNPN, CDR2 SVGIG (reference sequence). CDR3 protein: CAWSTGQGGYPDTQYF. Here the CDR3 DNA reads TGTGCCTGGAGTACGGGACAGGGGGGATATCCAGATACGCAGTATTTT.

The chain links TRBV27 to TRBJ1-1, with D hard to call. The V gene lost 2 bases and the J gene lost 4 bases, with 11 bases spanning the gap. CDR1 MNHEY and CDR2 SMNVEV come from the germline V gene (reference sequence). The CDR3 has 14 amino acids. This CDR3 reads CASSLRGSSTEAFF. The CDR3 DNA follows: TGTGCCAGCAGTTTAAGAGGGTCGAGCACTGAAGCTTTCTTT.

The genes are TRBV30 and TRBJ1-2; weak D call: TRBD1 (6 bases). The CDR3 has 14 residues. The V end was cut by 1 base, the J end by 4 bases, with 13 bases between. CDR1 and CDR2 (germline): GTSNPN, SVGIG (reference sequence). DNA for the CDR3: TGTGCCTGGAGTGGCAGGGGCTTCCTCTATGGCTACACCTTC. This gives the protein CAWSGRGFLYGYTF.

This chain links TRBV5-8 with TRBJ1-2, with TRBD1 matching over 8 bases. CDR3 length: 16 amino acids. Germline trimming cut 6 bases from V and 3 bases from J; bases unmatched to any gene: 13. Germline V gene lookup returns CDR1 SGHTS and CDR2 YDEGEE. CDR3 in DNA: TGTGCCAGCATCGCTTCAGGGGGCTGGGGTTACTATGGCTACACCTTC. Its translation is CASIASGGWGYYGYTF.

To note about this clone: Other DNA sequences from this sample encode an identical CDR3 as well. The rearrangement joins TRBV30 to TRBJ1-5, with unresolved D. This CDR3 is 13 amino acids long. Germline CDR1 is GTSNPN and CDR2 is SVGIG (reference sequence). Trimming took off 0 bases at V and 5 bases at J, with 8 bases between the two ends. The CDR3 spells CAWSVRGDQPQHF. In nucleotides, the CDR3 is TGTGCCTGGAGTGTACGCGGGGATCAGCCCCAGCATTTT.

The chain couples TRBV9 to TRBJ2-5; perhaps TRBD2 as D (5 bases). Germline V gene sequence: CDR1 SGDLS, CDR2 YYNGEE. V shed 4 bases and J shed 3 bases, with 16 bases lying between them. The CDR3 totals 15 residues. CDR3 bases: TGTGCCAGCAGCCCTAGAGGACTGGGCAAAGAGACCCAGTACTTC. Translating gives CASSPRGLGKETQYF.

This clone was recorded once. The J gene is TRBJ2-1, the V gene TRBV7-8; the D gene is possibly TRBD1 (5 bases). V was shortened by 2 bases and J by 2 bases, with 10 bases between the two germline ends. The V gene's germline CDR1 is SGHVS and CDR2 FQNEAQ. This CDR3 comprises 15 residues. The CDR3 nucleotides are TGTGCCAGCAGCTTAATCAGGGTGCCCTACAATGAGCAGTTCTTC. This translates into CASSLIRVPYNEQFF.

This clone was detected only once. V and J are TRBV7-9 and TRBJ1-2, with 7 bases lining up with TRBD1. This CDR3 comprises 16 residues. The V and J ends lost 4 bases and 3 bases, in that order; junction bases with no gene match: 11. The germline CDR1 and CDR2 sequences are SEHNR and FQNEAQ (reference sequence). CDR3 in amino acids: CASSSGQVVGDYGYTF. CDR3 sequence (DNA): TGTGCCAGCAGCTCTGGACAGGTCGTGGGAGACTATGGCTACACCTTC. Drawing the rest from reference TRBV7-9 and TRBJ1-2, the complete variable domain is DTGVSQNPRHKITKRGQNVTFRCDPISEHNRLYWYRQTLGQGPEFLTYFQNEAQLEKSRLLSDRFSAERPKGSFSTLEIQRTEQGDSAMYLCASSSGQVVGDYGYTFGSGTRLTVV.